The 25 T cell receptor beta chains given below trace back to one sample, sequenced in a study of T cells after posttransplantation cyclophosphamide (dated by TCRdb to 2015 to 2016). Libraries were made using the immunoSEQ multiplex PCR assay. As stored in TCRdb, this immuneACCESS dataset retains in-frame rearrangements with V and J assigned. A fraction of the clones does not appear; measured against another copy, unresolved V genes explain less than half of the discrepancy, and the remainder lacks a known reason. The sample data list 31,000 or so clones, and 85% to 95% of these were observed just once. The ten top clones hold 0.2% to 0.3% of the sample. Viable CD3+CD4+ or CD3+CD8+ cells that were CCR7+CD45RA+CD45RO-CD95-CD27+CD28+ were defined as naive T cells. Source material: naive CD4+ T cells sorted from PBMCs. The receptors derive from a woman aged 55-75 years in good health, CMV-negative, and a related stem cell transplant donor.

This chain links TRBV28 with TRBJ2-5; TRBD2 aligns across 8 bases. The CDR3 is 15 residues long. The junction had 3 bases not matched to a gene; V was cut back by 1 base and J by 2 bases. From germline, CDR1 is MDHEN and CDR2 SYDVKM. CDR3 in amino acids: CASSLYSGGQETQYF. CDR3 in DNA: TGTGCCAGCAGTTTATACTCGGGGGGGCAAGAGACCCAGTACTTC. Complete variable domain (other parts from reference TRBV28 and TRBJ2-5): DVKVTQSSRYLVKRTGEKVFLECVQDMDHENMFWYRQDPGLGLRLIYFSYDVKMKEKGDIPEGYSVSREKKERFSLILESASTNQTSMYLCASSLYSGGQETQYFGPGTRLLVL.

This chain connects TRBV6-5 to TRBJ1-5; D is possibly TRBD1 (6 bases). Germline V gene sequence: CDR1 MNHEY, CDR2 SVGAGI. Trimming took 4 bases from V and 4 from J, leaving 14 bases between them. The CDR3 is 15 amino acids. CDR3 in DNA: TGTGCCAGCAGTTTATCGACAGGCAATAATCAGCCCCAGCATTTT. This codes for CASSLSTGNNQPQHF.

The chain recombines TRBV6-5 with TRBJ1-1, with D unresolved. Trimming shortened V by 2 bases and J by 8 bases, and 9 bases separated the two germline ends. There are 12 residues in the CDR3. CDR1 and CDR2 (germline): MNHEY, SVGAGI. The CDR3 sequence is CASSYSRLEAFF. The CDR3 DNA reads as TGTGCCAGCAGTTACAGTCGACTAGAAGCTTTCTTT.

The gene calls are TRBV11-2 and TRBJ2-7, with D perhaps TRBD1 (7 bases). V was shortened by 5 bases and J by 5 bases, with 10 bases between the two germline ends. CDR1 is SGHAT, CDR2 FQNNGV, per germline. CDR3 size: 12 residues. The CDR3 loop is CASSGGGDEQYF. The CDR3 DNA is TGTGCCAGCAGCGGAGGGGGCGACGAGCAGTACTTC.

The J gene is TRBJ2-6, the V gene TRBV6-1, with no clear D. The CDR3 consists of 14 residues. CDR1 and CDR2 from the germline V gene are MNHNS and SASEGT. Trimming took 2 bases from V and 0 from J, leaving 2 bases between them. CDR3 residues: CASSERSGANVLTF. Written as DNA, the CDR3 is TGTGCCAGCAGTGAACGCTCTGGGGCCAACGTCCTGACTTTC.

This chain uses TRBV7-3 with TRBJ1-5; TRBD1 matches at 8 bases. Germline assignment: CDR1 SGHTA and CDR2 FQGTGA. Trimming removed 5 bases from V and 6 bases from J; junction bases left unmatched: 6. CDR3 length equals 14 residues. For the CDR3, the DNA is TGTGCCAGCAGCCCTACAGGGGGAGGTCAGCCCCAGCATTTT. Amino acids: CASSPTGGGQPQHF.

This sequence joins TRBV6-6 and TRBJ2-5, with D tentatively TRBD2 (5 bases). Gene TRBJ2-7 matches the end of the DNA better, so the J call may be wrong. Per germline, CDR1 MNHNY and CDR2 SVGAGI (reference sequence). The CDR3 is made up of 14 amino acids. The CDR3 coding sequence is TGTGCCAGCAGTCCGGGGTCCAGAGCCTACGAGCAGTACTTC. Its protein is CASSPGSRAYEQYF.

The table lists this clone with a count of one. The chain is built from TRBV7-9 and TRBJ2-3; TRBD2 matches 11 bases. V dropped 5 bases and J dropped 5; count of bases not matched to a gene: 9. This CDR3 region has 16 residues. Germline V CDR1 and CDR2: SEHNR, FQNEAQ (reference sequence). Here the CDR3 reads CASSPGSGGAGDTQYF. CDR3 in DNA: TGTGCCAGCAGCCCCGGTAGCGGGGGGGCGGGAGATACGCAGTATTTT.

V usage is TRBV28 and J usage is TRBJ1-2; 10 bases line up with TRBD1. J was trimmed by 7 bases and V by 6 bases; bases with no gene match: 8. The CDR3 consists of 14 residues. Germline CDR1 MDHEN, CDR2 SYDVKM. The CDR3 loop reads CASRYRDRGIGYTF. CDR3 coding DNA: TGTGCCAGCAGATACCGGGACAGGGGAATTGGCTACACCTTC.

The V call is TRBV6-5, the J call TRBJ2-7; possibly TRBD1 for D (5 bases). Trimming pared 5 bases from V and 4 bases from J, leaving 18 bases between. The CDR3 extends over 15 amino acids. Germline V gene sequence: CDR1 MNHEY, CDR2 SVGAGI. CDR3 DNA: TGTGCCAGCAGTGTCTCCCTAGGGGTAGGATACGAGCAGTACTTC. Protein: CASSVSLGVGYEQYF.

This clone was picked up a small number of times. The rearrangement joins TRBV19 to TRBJ1-1; perhaps TRBD1 as D (5 bases). Germline V gene sequence: CDR1 LNHDA, CDR2 SQIVND (reference sequence). Trimming cost V 8 bases and J 11 bases, with 15 bases left between them. The CDR3 has 11 residues. The CDR3 reads CASAYRSEAFF. In DNA form, the CDR3 reads TGTGCCAGTGCTTACAGGAGCGAGGCTTTCTTT.

The J gene is TRBJ2-7, the V gene TRBV5-1; 10 bases are a match to TRBD2. The CDR3 loop spans 15 amino acids. The junction had 8 bases not matched to a gene; V was cut back by 4 bases and J by 4 bases. The V gene's germline CDR1 is SGHRS and CDR2 YFSETQ. The CDR3 is CASSLHGTSEYEQYF. Written as DNA, the CDR3 is TGCGCCAGCAGCCTCCACGGGACTAGCGAGTACGAGCAGTACTTC.

This chain links TRBV7-2 with TRBJ1-6; TRBD1 aligns across 8 bases. CDR3 length: 18 residues. CDR1 and CDR2 (germline): SGHTA, FQGNSA. Trimming removed 2 bases from V and 0 bases from J; junction bases left unmatched: 6. The CDR3: CASSLPGQGSSYNSPLHF. The CDR3 DNA reads TGTGCCAGCAGCTTACCTGGACAGGGCAGCTCCTATAATTCACCCCTCCACTTT.

The chain has TRBV7-2 and TRBJ2-5, with D possibly TRBD1 on 6 matching bases. Germline values: CDR1 SGHTA, CDR2 FQGNSA. The V end was cut by 2 bases, the J end by 1 base, with 8 bases between. This CDR3 is 14 amino acids long. The CDR3: CASSLQGLQETQYF. CDR3 in DNA: TGTGCCAGCAGCTTACAGGGGCTCCAAGAGACCCAGTACTTC.

The chain joins TRBV5-1 to TRBJ2-2, with 7 nucleotides matching TRBD2. V trimming: 4 bases; J trimming: 0 bases; junction bases outside the gene matches: 3. The length of the CDR3 is 15 residues. From germline, CDR1 is SGHRS and CDR2 YFSETQ. The CDR3 loop is CASSGGSANTGELFF. The CDR3 bases are TGCGCCAGCAGCGGCGGGAGTGCGAACACCGGGGAGCTGTTTTTT.

The chain is built from TRBV6-5 and TRBJ2-7; D is possibly TRBD2 (6 bases). Germline lookup yields CDR1 MNHEY and CDR2 SVGAGI. This CDR3 region has 14 residues. V was pared by 6 bases and J by 0 bases, with 12 bases between. CDR3 coding DNA: TGTGCCAGCAGGGGGAGGCCCTCCTCCTACGAGCAGTACTTC. Amino acid sequence: CASRGRPSSYEQYF.

This clone was recorded once. J is TRBJ2-4 and V is TRBV28; 11 bases map to TRBD2. With 5 bases clipped from V and 1 base from J, the junction kept 10 bases outside the gene matches. The CDR3 spans 18 residues. Germline values: CDR1 MDHEN, CDR2 SYDVKM. The CDR3 DNA reads as TGTGCCAGCAGTCCCCCCTCACTAGCGGGAGTGGCCAAAAACATTCAGTACTTC. Its translation is CASSPPSLAGVAKNIQYF.

The rearrangement uses TRBV5-1 and TRBJ2-2; 8 bases line up with TRBD2. After removal of 4 bases from V and 8 bases from J, the junction contained 4 bases not matched to a gene. From germline, CDR1 is SGHRS and CDR2 YFSETQ. The CDR3 consists of 13 residues. CDR3 amino acids: CASSRGGTGELFF. CDR3 sequence (DNA): TGCGCCAGCAGCCGGGGGGGGACTGGGGAGCTGTTTTTT.

The chain is built from TRBV27 and TRBJ2-7; 9 bases line up with TRBD1. Trimming at V came to 3 bases and at J to 6 bases, leaving 6 bases not matched to a gene. This CDR3 spans 14 amino acids. Germline CDR1 and CDR2: MNHEY and SMNVEV (reference sequence). The CDR3 DNA follows: TGTGCCAGCAGTTTTGACAGGGGGTCAGGCGAGCAGTACTTC. It encodes CASSFDRGSGEQYF.

This clone was detected only a few times. The gene calls are TRBV6-5 and TRBJ1-2; 7 bases are a match to TRBD1. V lost 5 bases, J lost 8 bases, and 5 bases stayed unmatched. CDR1 is MNHEY, CDR2 SVGAGI, per germline. This CDR3 spans 12 amino acids. DNA of the CDR3: TGTGCCAGCAGTCTGGACAGGCGAGGCTACACCTTC. Its translation is CASSLDRRGYTF.

V and J are TRBV7-2 and TRBJ2-1; D may be TRBD2 (5 bases). Between the trimmed V and J ends, which lost 3 bases and 6 bases, there was a span of 15 bases. The CDR3 runs to 15 residues. CDR1 is SGHTA and CDR2 is FQGNSA in the germline V gene. The CDR3 reads CASSFTRKGANEQFF. Written as DNA, the CDR3 is TGTGCCAGCAGCTTTACTAGGAAGGGAGCCAATGAGCAGTTCTTC.

This clone is a singleton in its sample. The rearrangement joins TRBV15 to TRBJ1-1; 7 nucleotides line up with TRBD1. The CDR3 length is 15 residues. Looked up from germline, CDR1 is LNHNV and CDR2 is YYDKDF (reference sequence). With V trimmed by 1 base and J by 4 bases, 6 bases remained unmatched. For the CDR3, the DNA is TGTGCCACCAGCAGAGGTCGGCCAGGGGGCACTGAAGCTTTCTTT. Its protein is CATSRGRPGGTEAFF.

The V call is TRBV7-3, the J call TRBJ2-5, with 8 bases fitting TRBD2. The CDR3 loop spans 16 amino acids. Per the germline V gene, CDR1 is SGHTA and CDR2 is FQGTGA. The V and J ends lost 2 bases and 1 base, in that order; junction bases with no gene match: 6. DNA of the CDR3: TGTGCCAGCAGCTTAGGGTCCGGGGGGGGCCAAGAGACCCAGTACTTC. It is translated as CASSLGSGGGQETQYF.

This chain joins TRBV5-1 and TRBJ2-3; 10 nucleotides match TRBD2. This CDR3 has 17 amino acids. In germline, CDR1 is SGHRS, CDR2 YFSETQ. V shed 2 bases and J 1 base; nucleotides not matched to a gene: 7. CDR3 sequence reads: CASSFETSGDGTDTQYF. CDR3 nucleotide sequence: TGCGCCAGCAGCTTCGAAACTAGCGGGGACGGCACAGATACGCAGTATTTT.

This clone was counted only a few times. V and J are TRBV30 and TRBJ1-1; D unclear. This CDR3 spans 13 amino acids. V lost 0 bases and J 1 base, leaving 6 bases between the germline ends. Germline assignment: CDR1 GTSNPN and CDR2 SVGIG (reference sequence). DNA of the CDR3: TGTGCCTGGAGTGTACGGGGGAACACTGAAGCTTTCTTT. Protein product: CAWSVRGNTEAFF.